This TCR beta chain stems from a study of T cell responses to AZD1222 COVID-19 vaccine. Libraries were prepared by immunoSEQ multiplex PCR; TCRdb keeps only in-frame clonotypes and omits some of them. The sample lists about 180,000 clones; about nine tenths were seen once. The germline V and J ends were trimmed by 3 bases and 5 bases, with 17 bases remaining between them. In germline, CDR1 is SGHRS, CDR2 YFSETQ. The length of the CDR3 is 16 residues. This sequence originates from an adult who received the AZD1222 COVID-19 vaccine. This material consisted of peripheral blood, taken 28 days after the second AZD1222 dose. The rearrangement joins TRBV5-1 to TRBJ2-2, with D perhaps matching TRBD1 (6 bases). The CDR3 sequence is CASSSQTGSRTGELFF. CDR3 coding DNA: TGCGCCAGCAGCTCACAGACAGGTTCGAGGACCGGGGAGCTGTTTTTT.